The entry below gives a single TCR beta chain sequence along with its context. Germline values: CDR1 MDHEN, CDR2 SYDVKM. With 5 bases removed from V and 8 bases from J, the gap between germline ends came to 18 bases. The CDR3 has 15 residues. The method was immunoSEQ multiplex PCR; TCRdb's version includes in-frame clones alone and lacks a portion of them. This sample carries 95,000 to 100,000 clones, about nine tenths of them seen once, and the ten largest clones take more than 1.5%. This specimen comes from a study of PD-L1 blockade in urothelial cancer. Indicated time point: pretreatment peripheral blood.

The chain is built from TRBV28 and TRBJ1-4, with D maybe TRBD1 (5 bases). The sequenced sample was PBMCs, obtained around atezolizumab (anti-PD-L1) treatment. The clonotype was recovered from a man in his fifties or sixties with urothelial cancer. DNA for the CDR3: TGTGCCAGCAGTCCTGACAGAGTCGTACTGGAAAAACTGTTTTTT. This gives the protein CASSPDRVVLEKLFF. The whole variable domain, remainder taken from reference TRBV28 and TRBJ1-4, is DVKVTQSSRYLVKRTGEKVFLECVQDMDHENMFWYRQDPGLGLRLIYFSYDVKMKEKGDIPEGYSVSREKKERFSLILESASTNQTSMYLCASSPDRVVLEKLFFGSGTQLSVL.